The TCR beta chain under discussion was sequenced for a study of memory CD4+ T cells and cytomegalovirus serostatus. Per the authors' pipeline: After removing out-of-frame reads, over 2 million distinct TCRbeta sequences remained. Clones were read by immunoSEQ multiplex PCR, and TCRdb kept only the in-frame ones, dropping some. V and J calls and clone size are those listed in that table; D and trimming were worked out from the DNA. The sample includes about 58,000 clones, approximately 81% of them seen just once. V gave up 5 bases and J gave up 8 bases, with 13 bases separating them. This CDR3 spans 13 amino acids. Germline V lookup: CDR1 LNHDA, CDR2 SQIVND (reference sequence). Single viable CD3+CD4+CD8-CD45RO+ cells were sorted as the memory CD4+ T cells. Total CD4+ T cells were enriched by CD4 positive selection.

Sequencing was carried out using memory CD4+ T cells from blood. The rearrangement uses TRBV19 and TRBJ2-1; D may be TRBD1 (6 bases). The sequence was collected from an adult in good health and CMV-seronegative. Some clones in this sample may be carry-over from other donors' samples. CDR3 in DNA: TGTGCCAGTAGTCTGAACAGGGTGGATGAGCAGTTCTTC. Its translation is CASSLNRVDEQFF.